The T cell receptor (beta chain) described here comes from a study of glioma-infiltrating T cells after dendritic cell vaccination. Study results and caveats: Patients with more pretreatment TILs had longer time to progression and survival.

For this clone: Its antigen is not known.

Blood PBMC samples: pre-vaccination, two weeks post third vaccination, and at tumor progression. The length of the CDR3 is 19 residues. Germline V gene lookup returns CDR1 LNHDA and CDR2 SQIVND (reference sequence). Trimming left V 2 bases short and J 5 bases short, with 27 bases between. The immunoSEQ assay amplified TCRB CDR3 from up to roughly 2 ug DNA. Some clones are missing from TCRdb's copy, which holds only in-frame ones; the method was immunoSEQ multiplex PCR. Of roughly 100,000 clones listed, roughly 76% are singletons. The chain employs TRBV19 and TRBJ2-5; D possibly corresponds to TRBD2 (8 bases). The material sequenced was blood, taken before dendritic cell vaccination. The receptor was derived from a human donor with glioblastoma. The CDR3 loop reads CASSIPWTGLTGGRETQYF. In DNA, the CDR3 is TGTGCCAGTAGTATACCATGGACAGGCCTCACGGGGGGGCGGGAGACCCAGTACTTC.